The clone carrying this TCR beta chain was counted many times. Its antigen remains unknown. This record belongs to a study of T cell repertoires in cytomegalovirus infection. Study-level background: Recently identified HLA-C-restricted CMV epitopes and well-studied HLA-B-restricted CMV epitopes were used by the study. Carrying CMV and the relevant HLA type showed in public TCR beta signatures.

Study-wide points: HLA-C-restricted, CMV-specific TCR beta clonotypes were dominant ex vivo. Of the TCR beta families, the public ones yielded a cumulative frequency that identified carriers of CMV plus the relevant HLA.

The V and J ends lost 1 base and 9 bases, in that order; junction bases with no gene match: 12. The length of the CDR3 is 16 residues. Germline V gene data show CDR1 as SGHVS and CDR2 as FNYEAQ. One entry per CDR3 protein, called by TCRdb with MiXCR from the reads. Of about 830,000 distinct CDR3 sequences in the sample, 30% to 35% were seen once. V gene TRBV7-6 combines with J gene TRBJ2-1; 7 bases match TRBD2. The source was cultured CD8+ T cells from PBMCs, collected from culture after CMV antigen stimulation. This clonotype was sampled from a human donor in good health (CMV status not recorded). Some clones in this sample may be carry-over from other donors' samples. The CDR3 DNA follows: TGTGCCAGCAGCTTAGAGGCTAGCGGTCAAAGGGGTGAGCAGTTCTTC. Translated: CASSLEASGQRGEQFF.